This entry describes one T cell receptor (beta chain). The antigen remains undetermined. The repertoire was sequenced with immunoSEQ multiplex PCR; TCRdb's copy has only in-frame clones and lacks some. The data contain some 12,000 clones, 83% of them singletons. V shed 1 base, J shed 1 base, and the junction held 0 bases outside the gene matches. The germline CDR1 and CDR2 sequences are SNHLY and FYNNEI. The length of the CDR3 is 15 residues. The entry originates in a study of T cells in localized non-small cell lung cancer. Study results and caveats: Adjacent uninvolved lung tissue had the highest T cell clonality, exceeding tumor. Tumor samples were not multi-region, leaving intratumor heterogeneity unexcluded. Median roughly 57 top-100 tumor clones were shared with paired adjacent lung.

This TCR came from a male donor aged 60 or over with stage I lung adenocarcinoma. The V gene is TRBV2, the J gene TRBJ2-1; 8 bases map to TRBD1. Sequencing was performed on peripheral blood, taken before any cancer treatment. This chain's CDR3 is CASSEDRGSYNEQFF. In nucleotides, the CDR3 is TGTGCCAGCAGTGAAGACAGGGGGTCCTACAATGAGCAGTTCTTC.